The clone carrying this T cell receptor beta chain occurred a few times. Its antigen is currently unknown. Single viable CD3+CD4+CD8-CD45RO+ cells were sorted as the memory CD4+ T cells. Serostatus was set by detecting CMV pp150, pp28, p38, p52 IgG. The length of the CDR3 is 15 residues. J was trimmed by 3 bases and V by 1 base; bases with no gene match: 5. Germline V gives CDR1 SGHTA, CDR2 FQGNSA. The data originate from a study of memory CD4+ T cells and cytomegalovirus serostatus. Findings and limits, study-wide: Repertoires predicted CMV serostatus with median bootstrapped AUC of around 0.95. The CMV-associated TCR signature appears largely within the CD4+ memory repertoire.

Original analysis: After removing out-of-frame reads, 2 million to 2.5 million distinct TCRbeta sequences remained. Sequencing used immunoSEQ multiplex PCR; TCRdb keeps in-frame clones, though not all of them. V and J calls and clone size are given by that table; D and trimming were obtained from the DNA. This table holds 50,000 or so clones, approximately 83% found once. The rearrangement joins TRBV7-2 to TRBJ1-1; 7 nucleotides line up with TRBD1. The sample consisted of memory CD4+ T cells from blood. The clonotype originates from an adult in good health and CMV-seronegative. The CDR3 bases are TGTGCCAGCAGCTTAGGGGACAGCCGTCACACTGAAGCTTTCTTT. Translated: CASSLGDSRHTEAFF.